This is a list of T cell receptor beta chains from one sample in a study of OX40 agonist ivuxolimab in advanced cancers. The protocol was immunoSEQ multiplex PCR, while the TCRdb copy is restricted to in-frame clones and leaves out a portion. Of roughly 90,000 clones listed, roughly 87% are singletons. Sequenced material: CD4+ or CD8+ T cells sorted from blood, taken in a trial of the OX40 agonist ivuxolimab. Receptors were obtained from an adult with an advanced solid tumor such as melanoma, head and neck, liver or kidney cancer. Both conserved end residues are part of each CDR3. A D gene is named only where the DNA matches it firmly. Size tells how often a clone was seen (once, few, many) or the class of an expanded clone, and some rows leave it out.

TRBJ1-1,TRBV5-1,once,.,TGCGCCAGCAGCTTCGAAGGCAGGGGTATCGATGAAGCTTTCTTT,CASSFEGRGIDEAFF
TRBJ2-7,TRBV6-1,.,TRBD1,TGTGCCAGCACCGGACAGGCCGACTACGAGCAGTACTTC,CASTGQADYEQYF
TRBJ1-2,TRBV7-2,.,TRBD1,TGTGCCAGCAGCTTGAGACAGGGGGTTGGCTACACCTTC,CASSLRQGVGYTF
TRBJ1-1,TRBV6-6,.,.,TGTGCCACCCATCGTTCCAGTGTGTCAAACACTGAAGCTTTCTTT,CATHRSSVSNTEAFF
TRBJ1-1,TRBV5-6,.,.,TGTGCCAGCAGGTTCCAGTACACTGAAGCTTTCTTT,CASRFQYTEAFF
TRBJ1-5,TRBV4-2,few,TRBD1,TGTGCCAGCAGCCAGAACAGGGGGAATCAGCCCCAGCATTTT,CASSQNRGNQPQHF
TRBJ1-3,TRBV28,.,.,TGTGCCAGCAGTTTCGAGGCCTTGGGAGGAAACACCATATATTTT,CASSFEALGGNTIYF
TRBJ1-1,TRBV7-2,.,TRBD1,TGTGCCAGCAGCTTAGAAGCGTCCAGGGGGTCTGAAGCTTTCTTT,CASSLEASRGSEAFF
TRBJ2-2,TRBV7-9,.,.,TGTGCCAGCAGCTCCCCAGGGACCACCGGGGAGCTGTTTTTT,CASSSPGTTGELFF
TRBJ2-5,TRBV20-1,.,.,TGCAGTGCTAGAGAGACCCAGTACTTC,CSARETQYF
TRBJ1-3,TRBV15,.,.,TGTGCCACCAGCAGGCAGGGGAACTCTGGAAACACCATATATTTT,CATSRQGNSGNTIYF
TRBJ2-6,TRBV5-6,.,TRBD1,TGTGCCAGCCTCAGGGGGCTTGGGGCCAACGTCCTGACTTTC,CASLRGLGANVLTF
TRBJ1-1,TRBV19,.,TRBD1,TGTGCCAGTAGTAGGGACAGGGTGAACACTGAAGCTTTCTTT,CASSRDRVNTEAFF
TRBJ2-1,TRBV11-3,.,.,TGTGCCAGCAGCTTAGATTATTACAATGAGCAGTTCTTC,CASSLDYYNEQFF
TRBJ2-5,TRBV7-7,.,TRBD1,TGTGCTAGCAGCTTAGGTCGAGGGGGCCGAGAGACCCAGTACTTC,CASSLGRGGRETQYF
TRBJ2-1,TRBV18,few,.,TGTGCCAGCTCCCCTCAGACAGAGTACAATGAGCAGTTCTTC,CASSPQTEYNEQFF
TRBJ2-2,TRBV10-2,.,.,TGCGCCAGCAGTGAGTCATTTACCGGGGAGCTGTTTTTT,CASSESFTGELFF
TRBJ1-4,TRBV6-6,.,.,TGTGCCAGCACCCCGTCAGGGCATCGCGAAAAACTGTTTTTT,CASTPSGHREKLFF
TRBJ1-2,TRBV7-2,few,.,TGTGCCAGCAGCTTAAATGTAGGGACTAACTATGGCTACACCTTC,CASSLNVGTNYGYTF
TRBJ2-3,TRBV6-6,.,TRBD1,TGTGCCAGCAGCCCGGGACAGGGAACAGATACGCAGTATTTT,CASSPGQGTDTQYF
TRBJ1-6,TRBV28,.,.,TGTGCCAGCAGGAGACCCGCTGGGAATTCACCCCTCCACTTT,CASRRPAGNSPLHF
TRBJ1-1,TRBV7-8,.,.,TGTGCCAGCAGCCCCAGGGACATGAACACTGAAGCTTTCTTT,CASSPRDMNTEAFF
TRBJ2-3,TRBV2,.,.,TGTGCCAGCAGGATGACGCCAGATACGCAGTATTTT,CASRMTPDTQYF
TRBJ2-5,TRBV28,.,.,TGTGCCAGCAGTTCTCACGGGAACCTGGGGGAGACCCAGTACTTC,CASSSHGNLGETQYF
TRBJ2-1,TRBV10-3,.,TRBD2,TGTGCCATCAGTGGGACTAGCGGGAGGGTAACATACAATGAGCAGTTCTTC,CAISGTSGRVTYNEQFF
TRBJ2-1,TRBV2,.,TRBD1,TGTGCCAGCAGTGAAGAGGGGGCTGGCAATGAGCAGTTCTTC,CASSEEGAGNEQFF
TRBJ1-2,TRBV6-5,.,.,TGTGCCAGCAGTTACTCGAATAAAAGGCGTCGGAGTGGCTACACCTTC,CASSYSNKRRRSGYTF
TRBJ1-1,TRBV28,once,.,TGTGCCAGCAGTTTATTGCGTAGCAGTAACACTGAAGCTTTCTTT,CASSLLRSSNTEAFF
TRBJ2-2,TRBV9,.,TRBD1,TGTGCCAGCAGCGCGACAGGGGGCACCGGGGAGCTGTTTTTT,CASSATGGTGELFF
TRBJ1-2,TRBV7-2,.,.,TGTGCCAGCAGCTTAGACCGTCACTATGGCTACACCTTC,CASSLDRHYGYTF
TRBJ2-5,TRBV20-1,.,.,TGCAGTGCCCCCCTCGGGCAGACCCAGTACTTC,CSAPLGQTQYF
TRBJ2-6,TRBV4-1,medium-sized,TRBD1,TGCGCCAGCAGCCAAGGGACAGGGGGCGCGGCTGGGGCCAACGTCCTGACTTTC,CASSQGTGGAAGANVLTF
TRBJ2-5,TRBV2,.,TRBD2,TGTGCCAGCAGCAAAACTAGCGGGGGGCGAGAGACCCAGTACTTC,CASSKTSGGRETQYF
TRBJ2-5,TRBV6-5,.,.,TGTGCCATCTCCCGCTCAGGGACTTCAGCAGAGACCCAGTACTTC,CAISRSGTSAETQYF
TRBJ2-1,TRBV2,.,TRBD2,TGTGCCAGCAGTGAAGTGCGGGGGGGCAATGAGCAGTTCTTC,CASSEVRGGNEQFF
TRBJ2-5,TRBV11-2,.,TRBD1,TGTGCCAGCAGCCCGAGGACAGGGCAGAGGGAGACCCAGTACTTC,CASSPRTGQRETQYF
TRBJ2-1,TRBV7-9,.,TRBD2,TGTGCCAGCAGCCCCGGTAGCGGGGGGCAGAATGAGCAGTTCTTC,CASSPGSGGQNEQFF
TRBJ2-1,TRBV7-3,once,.,TGTGCCAGCAGCTTAGTAAGGGAGGTCAGCAATGAGCAGTTCTTC,CASSLVREVSNEQFF
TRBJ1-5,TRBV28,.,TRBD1,TGTGCCAGCAGCAGGACAGGAATGGATAAGCCCCAGCATTTT,CASSRTGMDKPQHF
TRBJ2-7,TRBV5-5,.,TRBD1,TGTGCCAGCAGCTTGTGGGTGCCAGGGGGCGCGTTGGAGCAGTACTTC,CASSLWVPGGALEQYF
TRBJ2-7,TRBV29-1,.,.,TGCAGCGTTGTACAGGGTAGTAACGAGCAGTACTTC,CSVVQGSNEQYF
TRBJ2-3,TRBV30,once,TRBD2,TGTGCCTGGAGGACGGGAGGAGGCACAGATACGCAGTATTTT,CAWRTGGGTDTQYF
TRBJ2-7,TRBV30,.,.,TGTGCCTGGGCTCAGGATCTATCCTACGAGCAGTACTTC,CAWAQDLSYEQYF
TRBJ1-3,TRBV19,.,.,TGTGCCAGTAGTGGCCTGACAGCAGAATCTGGAAACACCATATATTTT,CASSGLTAESGNTIYF
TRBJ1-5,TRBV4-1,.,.,TGCGCCAGCAGCCAAGAGGGGGGGGCTCAGCCCCAGCATTTT,CASSQEGGAQPQHF
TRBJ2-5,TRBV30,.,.,TGTGCCTGGAGTATAGGGGGAGAGACCCAGTACTTC,CAWSIGGETQYF
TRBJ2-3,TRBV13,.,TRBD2,TGTGCCAGCAGCTTTCGGACTAGCGGGGGACCGATGAGCACAGATACGCAGTATTTT,CASSFRTSGGPMSTDTQYF
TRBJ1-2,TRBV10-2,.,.,TGCGCCAGCAGCGATGACAGGTCCTATGGCTACACCTTC,CASSDDRSYGYTF
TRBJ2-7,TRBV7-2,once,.,TGTGCCAGCAGCCCCCCACGTGGACAGTACGAGCAGTACTTC,CASSPPRGQYEQYF
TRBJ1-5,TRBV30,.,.,TGTGCCTGGAGTGCGGACACCCTGGGGCCCCAGCATTTT,CAWSADTLGPQHF
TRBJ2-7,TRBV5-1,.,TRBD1,TGCGCCAGCAGCTTGGATGGACAGGATTACGAGCAGTACTTC,CASSLDGQDYEQYF
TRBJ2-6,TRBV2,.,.,TGTGCCAGCAGCTTTCTTCTAGTCTCTGGGGCCAACGTCCTGACTTTC,CASSFLLVSGANVLTF
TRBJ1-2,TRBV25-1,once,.,TGTGCCAGCAGGGAAACAGAGGATGGCTACACCTTC,CASRETEDGYTF